The 11 T cell receptor beta chains in this list originate from one sample, sequenced in a study of radiation and T cells in renal cell carcinoma. Indicated treatment: 15 Gy SBRT to primary tumor, nephrectomy 4 weeks later. TCRdb's copy holds only in-frame clones and misses some; the assay was immunoSEQ multiplex PCR. The sample includes some 14,000 clones, roughly 64% of them seen just once. The specimen comprised tumor tissue, sampled from a patient whose treatment included radiotherapy and nephrectomy. All receptors come from a woman aged 65 to 85 with renal cell carcinoma.

The chain has TRBV7-7 and TRBJ2-7, with 8 nucleotides matching TRBD1. The V segment lost 3 bases and the J segment 4 bases; nucleotides outside the gene matches: 2. Germline assignment: CDR1 SSHAT and CDR2 FNYEAQ (reference sequence). The CDR3 extends over 13 amino acids. The CDR3 loop reads CASSFGQGYEQYF. In DNA, the CDR3 is TGTGCCAGCAGCTTCGGACAGGGATACGAGCAGTACTTC. Using reference TRBV7-7 and TRBJ2-7 for the parts outside the CDR3, the full variable domain is GAGVSQSPRYKVTKRGQDVTLRCDPISSHATLYWYQQALGQGPEFLTYFNYEAQPDKSGLPSDRFSAERPEGSISTLTIQRTEQRDSAMYRCASSFGQGYEQYFGPGTRLTVT.

In its sample, this clone was seen once. CDR3 DNA sequence: TGTGCCAGCAGCTTAGTTTCTGCGGCGACTGGCTACACCTTC. It codes for CASSLVSAATGYTF. The rearrangement joins TRBV11-2 to TRBJ1-2; unclear D gene. This CDR3 contains 14 residues. CDR1 is SGHAT and CDR2 is FQNNGV in the germline V gene. Trimming removed 1 base from V and 7 bases from J, with 13 bases in between.

This chain joins TRBV9 and TRBJ2-1, with D possibly matching TRBD1 (5 bases). V shed 3 bases and J shed 1 base, with 8 bases lying between them. The CDR3 is 14 residues long. CDR1 and CDR2 (germline): SGDLS, YYNGEE. CDR3 loop: CASSEGNSYNEQFF. The DNA of the CDR3 is TGTGCCAGCAGCGAGGGGAATTCCTACAATGAGCAGTTCTTC.

This clone has a handful of counts. The V gene is TRBV9, the J gene TRBJ1-1; possibly TRBD1 for D (6 bases). V shed 5 bases and J shed 3 bases, with 14 bases lying between them. Looked up from germline, CDR1 is SGDLS and CDR2 is YYNGEE. The CDR3 is made up of 14 amino acids. For the CDR3, the DNA is TGTGCCAGCAGGAGACAGGTGGGGGACACTGAAGCTTTCTTT. This gives the protein CASRRQVGDTEAFF.

The rearrangement uses TRBV1 and TRBJ2-7; the table's D call, TRBD2, has no DNA check behind it. TRBV1 constitutes a pseudogene. The CDR3 spans 15 residues. The chain's CDR3 is CTSSPLGGDCYEQYF. The DNA for the CDR3 is TGCACCAGCAGCCCCTTAGGAGGGGATTGCTACGAGCAGTACTTC.

About this clone: The sample has other DNA sequences that encode this CDR3 too. This chain connects TRBV11-2 to TRBJ2-5, with D unclear. Germline V gene sequence: CDR1 SGHAT, CDR2 FQNNGV. With 5 bases removed from V and 2 bases from J, the gap between germline ends came to 3 bases. The CDR3 is made up of 11 amino acids. The CDR3 nucleotides read TGTGCCAGCAGCCCACAAGAGACCCAGTACTTC. Its translation: CASSPQETQYF. Full variable domain (remainder filled in from reference TRBV11-2 and TRBJ2-5): EAGVAQSPRYKIIEKRQSVAFWCNPISGHATLYWYQQILGQGPKLLIQFQNNGVVDDSQLPKDRFSAERLKGVDSTLKIQPAKLEDSAVYLCASSPQETQYFGPGTRLLVL.

The chain recombines TRBV5-1 with TRBJ1-4; 7 bases map to TRBD1. Germline lookup yields CDR1 SGHRS and CDR2 YFSETQ. CDR3 length: 15 residues. Losses at the gene ends were 3 bases for V and 3 bases for J; bases not matched to a gene: 5. This chain's CDR3 is CASSSSGGSNEKLFF. The CDR3 DNA is TGCGCCAGCAGCTCGTCAGGGGGTTCTAATGAAAAACTGTTTTTT.

The V gene is TRBV4-3, the J gene TRBJ2-7, with 8 bases fitting TRBD2. The CDR3 covers 18 residues. V trimming: 0 bases; J trimming: 0 bases; junction bases outside the gene matches: 10. The germline gives CDR1 LGHNA, CDR2 YSLEER. CDR3 nucleotide sequence: TGCGCCAGCAGCCAAGATCTGGCTAGCGGGCCCAGCTCCTACGAGCAGTACTTC. Its protein product is CASSQDLASGPSSYEQYF.

The rearrangement links TRBV2 to TRBJ1-5, with TRBD1 identical over 9 bases. There are 14 residues in the CDR3. The germline gives CDR1 SNHLY, CDR2 FYNNEI. Trimming at V came to 6 bases and at J to 6 bases, leaving 6 bases not matched to a gene. CDR3 sequence reads: CASSPGQGFQPQHF. The CDR3 DNA reads TGTGCCAGCAGCCCGGGACAGGGCTTTCAGCCCCAGCATTTT.

This chain connects TRBV4-1 to TRBJ1-6; D uncertain. Germline CDR1 is MGHRA and CDR2 is YSYEKL. This CDR3 is 14 amino acids long. The V and J ends lost 2 bases and 7 bases respectively, with 9 bases between them. CDR3 in DNA: TGCGCCAGCAGCCAACAAGGCCCGAATTCACCCCTCCACTTT. This gives the protein CASSQQGPNSPLHF.

CDR3 DNA sequence: TGCAGCGCCATAATGGACAGGACCACTGAAGCTTTCTTT. Translating it yields CSAIMDRTTEAFF. The rearrangement links TRBV29-1 to TRBJ1-1; 7 bases are a match to TRBD1. Germline CDR1 reads SQVTM; CDR2 reads ANQGSEA. This CDR3 is built from 13 residues. Losses at the gene ends were 7 bases for V and 4 bases for J; bases not matched to a gene: 9.